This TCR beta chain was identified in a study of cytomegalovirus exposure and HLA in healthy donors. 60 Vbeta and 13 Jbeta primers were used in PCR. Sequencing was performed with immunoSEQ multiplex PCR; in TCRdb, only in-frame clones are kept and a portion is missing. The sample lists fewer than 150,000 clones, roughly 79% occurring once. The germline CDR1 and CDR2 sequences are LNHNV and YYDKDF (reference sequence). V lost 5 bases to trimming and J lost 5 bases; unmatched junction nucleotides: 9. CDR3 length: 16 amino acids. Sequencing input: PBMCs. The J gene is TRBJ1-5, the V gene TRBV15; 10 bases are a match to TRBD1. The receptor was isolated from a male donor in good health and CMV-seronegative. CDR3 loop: CATSLGQGVFDQPQHF. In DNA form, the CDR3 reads TGTGCCACCAGCCTTGGACAGGGGGTCTTCGATCAGCCCCAGCATTTT.